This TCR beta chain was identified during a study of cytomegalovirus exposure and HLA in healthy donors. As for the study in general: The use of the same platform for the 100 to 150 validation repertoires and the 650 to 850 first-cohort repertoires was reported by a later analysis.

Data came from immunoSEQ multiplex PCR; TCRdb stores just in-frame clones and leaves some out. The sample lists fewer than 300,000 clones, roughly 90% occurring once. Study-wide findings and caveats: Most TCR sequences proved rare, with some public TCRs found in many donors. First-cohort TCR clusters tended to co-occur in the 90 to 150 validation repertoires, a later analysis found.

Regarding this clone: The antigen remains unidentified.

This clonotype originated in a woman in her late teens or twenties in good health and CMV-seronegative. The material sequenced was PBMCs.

CDR3 amino acids: CASSLGTGADGYTF. For the CDR3, the DNA is TGTGCCAGCAGCTTGGGGACAGGGGCGGATGGCTACACCTTC. The chain links TRBV5-6 to TRBJ1-2; 9 bases fit TRBD1. The CDR3 covers 14 residues. V was clipped by 0 bases and J by 6 bases; unmatched bases: 3. Germline lookup yields CDR1 SGHDT and CDR2 YYEEEE.